The 21 T cell receptor beta chains listed next were all sequenced from one sample in a study of identifying expanded T cells in peripheral blood (dated by TCRdb to the late 2010s). The protocol used for the library was the immunoSEQ multiplex PCR assay. What TCRdb holds here is the immuneACCESS table cut down to in-frame rearrangements. Part of the clones is not present; checked against another copy, under half of the missing clones reflect an unresolved V gene, and the others are unexplained. The sample records more than 50,000 clones, approximately 82% of which are singletons. About 20% of the sample rests with the top ten. The sample comprised blood. The receptors originated from a person aged 18 to 75 in good health.

The CDR3 nucleotides are TGTGCCATCGGCGGACAGGGGACTCCCAATGAGCAGTTCTTC. This codes for CAIGGQGTPNEQFF. This chain links TRBV10-3 with TRBJ2-1, with 9 bases that match TRBD1. The germline V gene encodes CDR1 ENHRY and CDR2 SYGVKD. CDR3 length: 14 amino acids. After removal of 8 bases from V and 6 bases from J, the junction contained 8 bases not matched to a gene.

This chain links TRBV7-2 with TRBJ1-2, with D perhaps matching TRBD1 (6 bases). The CDR3 sequence is 15 residues long. Looked up from germline, CDR1 is SGHTA and CDR2 is FQGNSA. Deletions cut 2 bases from V and 3 bases from J, with 13 bases between. CDR3 sequence: CASSLTPWTDYGYTF. The CDR3 DNA follows: TGTGCCAGCAGCTTAACTCCCTGGACAGACTATGGCTACACCTTC.

The CDR3 DNA sequence: TGTGCCAGCAGTGATAGTGGGGGGCGTAAGGTCGGGGAGCTGTTTTTT. Its translation: CASSDSGGRKVGELFF. The V call is TRBV6-1, the J call TRBJ2-2, with D perhaps being TRBD1 or TRBD2 (6 bases each). The CDR3 is made up of 16 amino acids. Germline V lookup: CDR1 MNHNS, CDR2 SASEGT. Trimming stripped 3 bases from V and 7 bases from J, with 18 bases between.

The CDR3 nucleotides read TGTGCCAGCAGCCTAGAAGGGACAGGGGCGGATACGCAGTATTTT. Protein: CASSLEGTGADTQYF. The chain is built from TRBV13 and TRBJ2-3, with 10 bases aligning to TRBD1. The V and J ends lost 5 bases and 6 bases, in that order; junction bases with no gene match: 8. This CDR3 has 15 residues. Germline CDR1 reads PRHDT; CDR2 reads FYEKMQ (reference sequence).

The chain recombines TRBV5-4 with TRBJ2-5; 7 positions match TRBD2. V was clipped by 4 bases and J by 5 bases; unmatched bases: 8. The germline gives CDR1 SGHNT, CDR2 YYREEE (reference sequence). The CDR3 loop spans 14 amino acids. CDR3 residues: CASSPGTTWETQYF. CDR3 DNA: TGTGCCAGCAGCCCGGGGACTACCTGGGAGACCCAGTACTTC.

The table lists this clone with a few counts. The rearrangement uses TRBV7-9 and TRBJ2-7; D may be TRBD1 (5 bases). V gave up 4 bases and J gave up 7 bases, with 11 bases separating them. CDR1 is SEHNR and CDR2 is FQNEAQ in the germline V gene (reference sequence). The CDR3 spans 12 residues. In DNA, the CDR3 is TGTGCCAGCAGCTATGCAGGGCGGGAGCAGTACTTC. Translated: CASSYAGREQYF.

This chain joins TRBV7-6 and TRBJ2-1; TRBD2 is a possible D gene (5 bases). The CDR3 contains 13 residues. Looked up from germline, CDR1 is SGHVS and CDR2 is FNYEAQ. The V and J ends lost 5 bases and 8 bases respectively, with 13 bases between them. The CDR3 sequence: CASSNGGLDEQFF. CDR3 nucleotide sequence: TGTGCCAGCAGCAATGGAGGATTAGATGAGCAGTTCTTC. Variable domain in full (rest from reference TRBV7-6 and TRBJ2-1): GAGVSQSPRYKVTKRGQDVALRCDPISGHVSLYWYRQALGQGPEFLTYFNYEAQQDKSGLPNDRFSAERPEGSISTLTIQRTEQRDSAMYRCASSNGGLDEQFFGPGTRLTVL.

The chain carries TRBV11-3 and TRBJ2-1; D is undetermined. The CDR3 has 16 amino acids. The V end lost 3 bases, the J end lost 1 base, and 13 bases lay between the germline ends. Per germline, CDR1 SGHNT and CDR2 YENEEA. CDR3 sequence reads: CASSLSPARSYNEQFF. The CDR3 DNA reads as TGTGCCAGCAGCTTGAGTCCAGCAAGGTCCTACAATGAGCAGTTCTTC.

The chain uses TRBV2 and TRBJ1-2, with a weak D call TRBD1 (5 bases). This CDR3 contains 15 residues. V dropped 6 bases and J dropped 2 bases, with 16 bases sitting between them. CDR1 and CDR2 (germline): SNHLY, FYNNEI. The CDR3 bases are TGTGCCAGCAGCCCCCTCGAGGGGAGAAACTATGGCTACACCTTC. Translating gives CASSPLEGRNYGYTF.

The gene calls are TRBV30 and TRBJ2-3; D may be TRBD1 or TRBD2 (5 bases each). Germline CDR1 and CDR2: GTSNPN and SVGIG (reference sequence). The CDR3 spans 15 residues. The V end lost 4 bases, the J end lost 4 bases, and 18 bases lay between the germline ends. For the CDR3, the DNA is TGTGCCTGGAAGCCGAGGGGATGGGGATCAGATACGCAGTATTTT. Residues: CAWKPRGWGSDTQYF. Drawing the rest from reference TRBV30 and TRBJ2-3, the complete variable domain is SQTIHQWPATLVQPVGSPLSLECTVEGTSNPNLYWYRQAAGRGLQLLFYSVGIGQISSEVPQNLSASRPQDRQFILSSKKLLLSDSGFYLCAWKPRGWGSDTQYFGPGTRLTVL.

J is TRBJ2-2 and V is TRBV7-2, with unresolved D. The CDR3 contains 12 residues. The ends were cut back, 4 bases at V and 5 bases at J, with 5 bases in the middle. Germline CDR1 reads SGHTA; CDR2 reads FQGNSA. The CDR3: CASSSRTGELFF. The CDR3 region has the DNA TGTGCCAGCAGCTCAAGAACCGGGGAGCTGTTTTTT. The whole variable domain, filled in from reference TRBV7-2 and TRBJ2-2, reads GAGVSQSPSNKVTEKGKDVELRCDPISGHTALYWYRQSLGQGLEFLIYFQGNSAPDKSGLPSDRFSAERTGGSVSTLTIQRTQQEDSAVYLCASSSRTGELFFGEGSRLTVL.

J is TRBJ2-3 and V is TRBV7-9; TRBD2 agrees at 16 bases. The CDR3 is 16 residues long. Trimming at V came to 5 bases and at J to 6 bases, leaving 5 bases not matched to a gene. From germline, CDR1 is SEHNR and CDR2 FQNEAQ (reference sequence). This CDR3 reads CASSTGTSGRVDTQYF. The CDR3 DNA follows: TGTGCCAGCAGCACCGGGACTAGCGGGAGGGTGGATACGCAGTATTTT. The whole variable domain, filled in from reference TRBV7-9 and TRBJ2-3, reads DTGVSQNPRHKITKRGQNVTFRCDPISEHNRLYWYRQTLGQGPEFLTYFQNEAQLEKSRLLSDRFSAERPKGSFSTLEIQRTEQGDSAMYLCASSTGTSGRVDTQYFGPGTRLTVL.

V usage is TRBV5-1 and J usage is TRBJ2-1; D is undetermined. The CDR3 consists of 12 residues. Germline-derived CDR1 and CDR2 are SGHRS and YFSETQ. Between the trimmed V and J ends, which lost 0 bases and 4 bases, there was a span of 2 bases. The CDR3 loop reads CASSLDYNEQFF. CDR3 nucleotides: TGCGCCAGCAGCTTGGATTACAATGAGCAGTTCTTC.

The genes are TRBV6-5 and TRBJ2-7; D unclear. Germline V gives CDR1 MNHEY, CDR2 SVGAGI. Between the trimmed V and J ends, which lost 5 bases and 5 bases, there was a span of 4 bases. The CDR3 runs to 10 residues. Here the CDR3 reads CASSDNEQYF. In nucleotides, the CDR3 is TGTGCCAGCAGTGATAACGAGCAGTACTTC.

This sequence joins TRBV11-2 and TRBJ1-2; 7 nucleotides line up with TRBD1. Unmatched junction bases numbered 10, after V lost 5 bases and J lost 7 bases. The CDR3 runs 14 residues. Germline lookup yields CDR1 SGHAT and CDR2 FQNNGV. CDR3 region: CASSPQGPLGGYTF. CDR3 in DNA: TGTGCCAGCAGCCCACAGGGGCCGCTCGGTGGCTACACCTTC.

The CDR3 loop reads CASSPSDDGYTF. The CDR3 region has the DNA TGTGCCAGCAGCCCCTCGGATGATGGCTACACCTTC. This chain connects TRBV6-5 to TRBJ1-2; D unclear. Germline V lookup: CDR1 MNHEY, CDR2 SVGAGI. V was trimmed by 6 bases and J by 6 bases, leaving 11 bases between them. This CDR3 spans 12 amino acids.

This clone appeared a single time. The rearrangement uses TRBV11-3 and TRBJ2-3, with 11 bases that match TRBD2. The CDR3 loop spans 16 amino acids. The V gene's germline CDR1 is SGHNT and CDR2 YENEEA. The V segment lost 5 bases and the J segment 7 bases; nucleotides outside the gene matches: 11. Written as DNA, the CDR3 is TGTGCCAGCAGCGTTACTAGCGGGAGTCAGTTATATACGCAGTATTTT. Its protein is CASSVTSGSQLYTQYF.

The chain combines TRBV19 with TRBJ1-2, with TRBD1 as a possible D gene (6 bases). Germline values: CDR1 LNHDA, CDR2 SQIVND (reference sequence). CDR3 length equals 12 residues. Trimming took off 7 bases at V and 10 bases at J, with 16 bases between the two ends. CDR3 in DNA: TGTGCCAGTAATACGGGACACGCATTCTACACCTTC. Protein: CASNTGHAFYTF.

This clone was counted between two and nine times. The chain employs TRBV6-1 and TRBJ1-6, with 9 nucleotides matching TRBD1. V trimming: 8 bases; J trimming: 7 bases; junction bases outside the gene matches: 6. Germline V gene sequence: CDR1 MNHNS, CDR2 SASEGT. CDR3 length: 14 residues. CDR3: CASRGTGQNSPLHF. CDR3 nucleotide sequence: TGTGCCAGCCGAGGGACAGGGCAAAATTCACCCCTCCACTTT.

The V call is TRBV4-1, the J call TRBJ1-4, with D hard to call. CDR3 length equals 13 residues. V was cut by 4 bases and J by 8 bases, with 11 bases left in between. Germline CDR1 and CDR2: MGHRA and YSYEKL. As DNA, the CDR3 is TGCGCCAGCAGCCCAACCCGGGGAGAAAAACTGTTTTTT. Amino acid sequence: CASSPTRGEKLFF.

The rearrangement uses TRBV10-3 and TRBJ2-7; D uncertain. The CDR3 spans 14 residues. Germline loops: CDR1 ENHRY, CDR2 SYGVKD. V shed 3 bases and J shed 0 bases, with 9 bases lying between them. CDR3: CAISDGHNSYEQYF. The CDR3 coding sequence is TGTGCCATCAGTGATGGGCACAACTCCTACGAGCAGTACTTC.